This T cell receptor (beta chain) derives from a study of CD8+CD57+ T cells in acquired aplastic anemia. Study details: About 3 ug was the average amount of DNA from sorted CD4+ and CD8+ cells. Study findings and constraints: Patients were compared with controls for CD8+ Simpson's diversity, and no significant difference emerged. Common to patients and controls were 25 to 30 CD8+ CDR3 sequences.

About this clonotype itself: The target antigen is unknown. One end of the junction fails to match germline, which may point to a read error.

The template used for profiling TCR beta VDJ and CDR3 was genomic DNA. TCRdb used MiXCR to reprocess the reads, holding one entry per CDR3 protein. Here the sample spans about 270,000 distinct CDR3 sequences, about 56% being singletons. Germline V gene sequence: CDR1 DFQATT, CDR2 SNEGSKA (reference sequence). CDR3 length: 13 residues. The source of this sequence is a human donor with severe aplastic anemia or a healthy control (not recorded which). This rearrangement joins TRBV20-1 to TRBJ1-5, with TRBD1 identical over 8 bases. Specimen: sorted CD4+, CD8+, or CD8+CD57+ T cells (not recorded which) from PBMCs. The CDR3 DNA sequence: TGCAGTGCGTACAGGGGGAGCAATCAGCCCCAACATTTT. Translating gives CSAYRGSNQPQHF.